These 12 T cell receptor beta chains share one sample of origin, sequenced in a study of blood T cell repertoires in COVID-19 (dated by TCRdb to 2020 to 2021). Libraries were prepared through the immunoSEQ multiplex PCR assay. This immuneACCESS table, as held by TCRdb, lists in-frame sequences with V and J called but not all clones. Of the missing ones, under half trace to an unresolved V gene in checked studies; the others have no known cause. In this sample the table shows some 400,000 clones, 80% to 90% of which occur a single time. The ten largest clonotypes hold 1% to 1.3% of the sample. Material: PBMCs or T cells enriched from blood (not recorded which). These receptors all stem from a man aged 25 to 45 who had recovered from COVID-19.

Here the CDR3 DNA reads TGTGCCAGTAGTATCAATAGCGATCGCTCTGGGGCCAACGTCCTGACTTTC. Amino acid sequence: CASSINSDRSGANVLTF. The V and J genes are TRBV19 and TRBJ2-6; a possible D gene is TRBD2 (5 bases). V was cut by 3 bases and J by 0 bases, with 12 bases left in between. Germline CDR1 LNHDA, CDR2 SQIVND (reference sequence). There are 17 residues in the CDR3.

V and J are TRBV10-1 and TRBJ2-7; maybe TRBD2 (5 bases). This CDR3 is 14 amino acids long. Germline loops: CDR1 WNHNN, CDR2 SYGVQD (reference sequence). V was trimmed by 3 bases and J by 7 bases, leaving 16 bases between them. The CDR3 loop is CASSDLGIPGEQYF. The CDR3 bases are TGCGCCAGCAGTGACCTGGGGATTCCGGGGGAGCAGTACTTC.

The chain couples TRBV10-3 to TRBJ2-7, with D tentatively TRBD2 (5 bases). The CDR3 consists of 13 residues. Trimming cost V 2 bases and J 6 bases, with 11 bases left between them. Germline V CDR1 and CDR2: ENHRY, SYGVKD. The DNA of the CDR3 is TGTGCCATCAGTGAGGCGACCCGGGGCGAGCAGTACTTC. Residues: CAISEATRGEQYF.

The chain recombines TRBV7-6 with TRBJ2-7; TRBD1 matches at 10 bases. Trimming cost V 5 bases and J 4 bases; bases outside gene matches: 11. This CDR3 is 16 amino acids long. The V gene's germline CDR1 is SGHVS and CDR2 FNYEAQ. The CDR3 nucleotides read TGTGCCAGCAGCCAAAGCGAGACAGGGGGCAAATACGAGCAGTACTTC. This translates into CASSQSETGGKYEQYF.

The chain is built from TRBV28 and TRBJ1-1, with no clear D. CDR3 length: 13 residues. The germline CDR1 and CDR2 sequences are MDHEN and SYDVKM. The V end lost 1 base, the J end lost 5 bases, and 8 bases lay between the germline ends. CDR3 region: CASSLFLGTEAFF. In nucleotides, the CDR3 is TGTGCCAGCAGTTTATTTCTCGGGACTGAAGCTTTCTTT.

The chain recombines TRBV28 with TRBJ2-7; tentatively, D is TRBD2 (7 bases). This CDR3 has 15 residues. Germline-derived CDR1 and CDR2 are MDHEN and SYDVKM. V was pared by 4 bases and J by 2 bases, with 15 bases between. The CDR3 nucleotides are TGTGCCAGCAGTTCTGCTGGGGGGGGCACCTACGAGCAGTACTTC. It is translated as CASSSAGGGTYEQYF.

The CDR3 region is CASSPVGTAAGETQYF. The CDR3 nucleotides read TGTGCCAGCAGCCCAGTGGGGACAGCGGCGGGGGAGACCCAGTACTTC. The V call is TRBV7-2, the J call TRBJ2-5; weak D call: TRBD1 (7 bases). V was trimmed by 5 bases and J by 5 bases, leaving 21 bases between them. The CDR3 runs to 16 residues. From germline, CDR1 is SGHTA and CDR2 FQGNSA.

CDR3 in amino acids: CSVRSTLPDTEAFF. The CDR3 nucleotides are TGCAGCGTTCGTAGCACCCTGCCTGACACTGAAGCTTTCTTT. The chain joins TRBV29-1 to TRBJ1-1, with no clear D. This CDR3 contains 14 residues. Germline lookup yields CDR1 SQVTM and CDR2 ANQGSEA. The V end was cut by 5 bases, the J end by 3 bases, with 16 bases between. The full variable domain, completed using reference TRBV29-1 and TRBJ1-1, is SAVISQKPSRDICQRGTSLTIQCQVDSQVTMMFWYRQQPGQSLTLIATANQGSEATYESGFVIDKFPISRPNLTFSTLTVSNMSPEDSSIYLCSVRSTLPDTEAFFGQGTRLTVV.

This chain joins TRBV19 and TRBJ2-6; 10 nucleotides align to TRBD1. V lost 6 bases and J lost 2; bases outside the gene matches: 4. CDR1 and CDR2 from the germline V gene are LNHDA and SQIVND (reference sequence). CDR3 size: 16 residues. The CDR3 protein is CASRGDRGAGANVLTF. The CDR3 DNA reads TGTGCCAGTAGGGGGGACAGGGGCGCTGGGGCCAACGTCCTGACTTTC.

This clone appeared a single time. This chain's CDR3 is CASSFRGSEQETQYF. Here the CDR3 DNA reads TGCGCCAGCAGCTTTAGAGGGTCGGAGCAAGAGACCCAGTACTTC. V gene TRBV5-1 combines with J gene TRBJ2-5; D might be TRBD2 (5 bases). The CDR3 extends over 15 amino acids. The V gene lost 2 bases and the J gene lost 2 bases, with 13 bases spanning the gap. Germline V gene sequence: CDR1 SGHRS, CDR2 YFSETQ.

The CDR3 protein is CASSHGLAESYEQYF. CDR3 coding DNA: TGTGCCAGCAGCCACGGACTAGCGGAATCCTACGAGCAGTACTTC. This chain joins TRBV4-2 and TRBJ2-7, with 10 positions matching TRBD2. Per germline, CDR1 LGHNA and CDR2 YNFKEQ. This CDR3 is 15 amino acids long. The V segment lost 3 bases and the J segment 1 base; nucleotides outside the gene matches: 3.

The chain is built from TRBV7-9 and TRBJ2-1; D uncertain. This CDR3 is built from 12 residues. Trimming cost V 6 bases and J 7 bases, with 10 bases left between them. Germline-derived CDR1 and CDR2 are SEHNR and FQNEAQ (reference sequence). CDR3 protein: CASSTIRNEQFF. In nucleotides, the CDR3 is TGTGCCAGCAGTACAATCAGAAATGAGCAGTTCTTC.